This T cell receptor (beta chain) came from a study of T-cell memory formation after mild COVID-19. Overall study results and limits: That cross-reactive memory joined was suggested by some responding clones appearing in pre-infection memory.

TCRdb redid the calling of the 5' RACE reads with MiXCR, one entry per CDR3 protein. This table holds 350,000 to 500,000 distinct CDR3 sequences, about a sixth found once. With respect to this clonotype: Its target is unknown.

The germline CDR1 and CDR2 sequences are SGHRS and YFSETQ. V was cut by 2 bases and J by 6 bases, with 8 bases left in between. The CDR3 totals 12 residues. Sequences were obtained from PBMCs or a T cell subset sorted from them (not recorded which). This chain connects TRBV5-1 to TRBJ1-2, with TRBD1 as a possible D gene (5 bases). This clonotype was obtained from a man between 18 and 35 years old who had mild COVID-19 (a few samples of this study predate the infection). Cell type and time point are not known. The CDR3 loop is CASSFDSHGYTF. In nucleotides, the CDR3 is TGCGCCAGCAGCTTTGACAGCCATGGCTACACCTTC.